The 32 T cell receptor beta chains given below trace back to one sample, sequenced in a study of post-analysis software for immune sequencing data. Study results and limitations: Patients had higher frequencies than controls of roughly five TRBV segments, including TRBV5-6, TRBV5-1 and TRBV20-1.

Researchers reported that TCR beta cDNA libraries carried unique molecular identifiers. In TCRdb, the PCR reads were re-called with MiXCR into one record per CDR3 protein. Of some 700,000 distinct CDR3 sequences in the sample, around 60% are singletons; the top ten hold approximately 11%. Their antigens remain unidentified. Sequencing input: blood. The receptors shown here come from a girl aged 2 to 10 with multiple sclerosis.

This chain connects TRBV7-8 to TRBJ2-7; 9 bases are a match to TRBD2. J lost 5 bases, V lost 2 bases, and 13 bases had no gene match. Germline V gene data show CDR1 as SGHVS and CDR2 as FQNEAQ. The CDR3 is 17 residues long. This CDR3 reads CASSLMDIGLAFHEQYF. In DNA, the CDR3 is TGTGCCAGCAGCTTAATGGATATAGGACTAGCGTTTCACGAGCAGTACTTC.

This clonotype was seen a handful of times. This chain uses TRBV5-1 with TRBJ2-1, with D perhaps matching TRBD2 (6 bases). CDR1 and CDR2 (germline): SGHRS, YFSETQ. Between the trimmed V and J ends, which lost 5 bases and 3 bases, there was a span of 18 bases. The CDR3 sequence is 16 residues long. CDR3 protein: CASRAAWGESYNEQFF. The CDR3 nucleotides are TGCGCCAGCAGGGCTGCATGGGGGGAGAGCTACAATGAGCAGTTCTTC.

The chain joins TRBV2 to TRBJ2-3; D might be TRBD2 (6 bases). The CDR3 covers 15 residues. Trimming stripped 7 bases from V and 1 base from J, with 15 bases between. CDR1 is SNHLY and CDR2 is FYNNEI in the germline V gene. The CDR3 DNA is TGTGCCAGCATTTCCGGGGGTGGTGGCACAGATACGCAGTATTTT. Its translation: CASISGGGGTDTQYF.

CDR3 sequence: CASSRRSANYGYTF. The CDR3 DNA is TGTGCCAGCAGTCGACGGTCAGCTAACTATGGCTACACCTTC. The rearrangement joins TRBV12-3 or TRBV12-4 to TRBJ1-2; D remains ambiguous. V lost 5 bases, J lost 0 bases, and 10 bases lay in between. The CDR3 has 14 residues.

The chain recombines TRBV6-5 with TRBJ1-5; D unclear. Germline CDR1 MNHEY, CDR2 SVGAGI. The ends were cut back, 0 bases at V and 1 base at J, with 4 bases in the middle. The CDR3 runs to 14 residues. The CDR3: CASSYSESNQPQHF. As DNA, the CDR3 is TGTGCCAGCAGTTACTCGGAGAGCAATCAGCCCCAGCATTTT.

This clonotype was seen only a few times. The chain joins TRBV29-1 to TRBJ2-1, with D unclear. CDR3 length equals 15 residues. Germline V CDR1 and CDR2: SQVTM, ANQGSEA. Trimming cost V 5 bases and J 7 bases, with 21 bases left between them. In nucleotides, the CDR3 is TGCAGCGTTATAAGACCGGGCCCAACCGGAAATGAGCAGTTCTTC. Translated: CSVIRPGPTGNEQFF.

The chain is built from TRBV4-3 and TRBJ2-5; TRBD2 might be the D (5 bases). This CDR3 region has 15 residues. CDR1 is LGHNA and CDR2 is YSLEER in the germline V gene. Trimming cost V 1 base and J 3 bases, with 12 bases left between them. The CDR3 region is CASSQGGLPKETQYF. CDR3 nucleotides: TGCGCCAGCAGCCAAGGAGGGCTACCCAAAGAGACCCAGTACTTC.

J is TRBJ2-7 and V is TRBV9, with D possibly TRBD2 on 6 matching bases. From germline, CDR1 is SGDLS and CDR2 YYNGEE. The CDR3 length is 15 residues. V lost 0 bases and J lost 0, with 10 bases in between. The CDR3 nucleotides read TGTGCCAGCAGCGTAGGGGCTAGCGTCTCCTACGAGCAGTACTTC. This codes for CASSVGASVSYEQYF.

The chain combines TRBV20-1 with TRBJ2-3, with 10 positions matching TRBD1. V was pared by 4 bases and J by 2 bases, with 6 bases of the junction left unmatched. The CDR3 is 15 residues long. The germline V gene encodes CDR1 DFQATT and CDR2 SNEGSKA (reference sequence). DNA of the CDR3: TGCAGTGCTATGGACAGGGGGTCCCCCACAGATACGCAGTATTTT. As protein: CSAMDRGSPTDTQYF.

CDR3 sequence (DNA): TGTGCCAGCAGTGCCCGGGACAGAGAGACCCAGTACTTC. Residues: CASSARDRETQYF. V usage is TRBV6-5 and J usage is TRBJ2-5, with TRBD1 identical over 7 bases. The CDR3 consists of 13 residues. Losses at the gene ends were 5 bases for V and 4 bases for J; bases not matched to a gene: 4. Germline lookup yields CDR1 MNHEY and CDR2 SVGAGI.

The count of this clonotype is one. DNA of the CDR3: TGCAGCGTTGCCGTATGGTGGGGGTCCACAGATACGCAGTATTTT. Translating gives CSVAVWWGSTDTQYF. This rearrangement joins TRBV29-1 to TRBJ2-3; D could derive from TRBD1 or TRBD2 (5 bases each). The germline V gene encodes CDR1 SQVTM and CDR2 ANQGSEA. Deletions cut 4 bases from V and 2 bases from J, with 16 bases between. CDR3 size: 15 residues.

The chain links TRBV9 to TRBJ2-7; D is uncertain. TRBJ2-5 matches the DNA end more closely, so the J call is doubtful. The CDR3 totals 15 residues. Germline CDR1 is SGDLS and CDR2 is YYNGEE. The CDR3 loop reads CASSVSRAAQETQYF. In nucleotides, the CDR3 is TGTGCCAGCAGCGTAAGTAGGGCAGCCCAAGAGACCCAGTACTTC.

This clonotype was seen a single time. Relative to the germline gene, one junction end is altered; a read error may explain this. This chain uses TRBV12-3 or TRBV12-4 with TRBJ2-3; TRBD2 agrees at 8 bases. The CDR3 loop spans 15 amino acids. CDR3 residues: CASSLFGGDADAQYF. DNA for the CDR3: TGTGCCAGCAGTTTATTCGGGGGGGATGCAGATGCGCAGTATTTT.

This clonotype was observed a few times. This rearrangement joins TRBV12-3 or TRBV12-4 to TRBJ2-1; maybe TRBD2 (5 bases). The V and J ends lost 6 bases and 8 bases respectively, with 11 bases between them. CDR3 length: 12 residues. CDR3 bases: TGTGCCAGCAGCCTCGGGGAGCATGAGCAGTTCTTC. Translating gives CASSLGEHEQFF.

The gene calls are TRBV7-8 and TRBJ1-1, with 9 bases lining up with TRBD1. J lost 3 bases, V lost 5 bases, and 7 bases had no gene match. The germline CDR1 and CDR2 sequences are SGHVS and FQNEAQ. CDR3 length equals 15 residues. The CDR3 DNA is TGTGCCAGCAGCCTGACAGGGGGTTGGGACACTGAAGCTTTCTTT. Protein product: CASSLTGGWDTEAFF.

The rearrangement joins TRBV12-3 or TRBV12-4 to TRBJ2-1, with D perhaps assigned TRBD1 or TRBD2 (6 bases each). V dropped 4 bases and J dropped 8 bases, with 12 bases sitting between them. This CDR3 has 13 residues. Here the CDR3 reads CASSYGGKDEQFF. Written as DNA, the CDR3 is TGTGCCAGCAGTTACGGGGGCAAGGATGAGCAGTTCTTC.

The J gene is TRBJ2-5, the V gene TRBV7-3; 9 nucleotides align to TRBD1. CDR1 is SGHTA, CDR2 FQGTGA, per germline. V shed 5 bases and J 5 bases; nucleotides not matched to a gene: 6. The CDR3 has 14 amino acids. CDR3: CASSPGTGYETQYF. The DNA of the CDR3 is TGTGCCAGCAGCCCGGGGACAGGGTATGAGACCCAGTACTTC.

The V and J genes are TRBV3-1 and TRBJ2-7; D perhaps matches TRBD1 (5 bases). Germline V gives CDR1 LGHDT, CDR2 YNNKEL (reference sequence). V was clipped by 3 bases and J by 3 bases, with 9 bases between them. This CDR3 is built from 13 residues. The CDR3 DNA is TGTGCCAGCAGCCACCAAGGGGTCTACGAGCAGTACTTC. This gives the protein CASSHQGVYEQYF.

The rearrangement uses TRBV20-1 and TRBJ2-5; maybe TRBD2 (7 bases). From germline, CDR1 is DFQATT and CDR2 SNEGSKA (reference sequence). The CDR3 spans 13 residues. The V end was cut by 6 bases, the J end by 3 bases, with 14 bases between. CDR3 sequence (DNA): TGCAGTGCCATAGAGGGGGGGGAAGAGACCCAGTACTTC. As protein: CSAIEGGEETQYF.

This clonotype was observed a few times. The junction departs from germline at one end; a sequencing error may be responsible. V gene TRBV5-1 combines with J gene TRBJ2-1; D uncertain. CDR1 and CDR2 from the germline V gene are SGHRS and YFSETQ. The CDR3 runs 15 residues. This chain's CDR3 is CASSSDGPSYNEQFF. The CDR3 DNA is TGCGCTAGCAGCTCCGACGGACCATCCTACAATGAGCAGTTCTTC. The complete variable domain, with remaining parts taken from reference TRBV5-1 and TRBJ2-1, reads KAGVTQTPRYLIKTRGQQVTLSCSPISGHRSVSWYQQTPGQGLQFLFEYFSETQRNKGNFPGRFSGRQFSNSRSEMNVSTLELGDSALYLCASSSDGPSYNEQFFGPGTRLTVL.

The chain has TRBV21-1 and TRBJ2-7. TRBV21-1 is a pseudogene locus. This CDR3 is built from 13 residues. In DNA form, the CDR3 reads TGTGCCAGTAGCGCAAAAAAGCCTTACGAGCAGTACTTC. Its protein product is CASSAKKPYEQYF.

The gene calls are TRBV20-1 and TRBJ2-7; TRBD2 might be the D (5 bases). Germline lookup yields CDR1 DFQATT and CDR2 SNEGSKA (reference sequence). Trimming stripped 1 base from V and 0 bases from J, with 10 bases between. There are 14 residues in the CDR3. Here the CDR3 DNA reads TGCAGTGCTAGAGGGGCTAGCCGCTCCTACGAGCAGTACTTC. It codes for CSARGASRSYEQYF.

The chain links TRBV10-2 to TRBJ1-1, with D uncertain. The V end lost 5 bases, the J end lost 0 bases, and 13 bases lay between the germline ends. Germline lookup yields CDR1 WSHSY and CDR2 SAAADI. The CDR3 consists of 15 residues. CDR3 loop: CASSISAVMNTEAFF. CDR3 nucleotide sequence: TGCGCCAGCAGTATTAGTGCAGTTATGAACACTGAAGCTTTCTTT.

The V call is TRBV5-1, the J call TRBJ2-7; D remains ambiguous. Germline V CDR1 and CDR2: SGHRS, YFSETQ. V was shortened by 6 bases and J by 8 bases, with 3 bases between the two germline ends. The CDR3 extends over 8 amino acids. The CDR3: CASTKQYF. CDR3 nucleotide sequence: TGCGCCAGCACAAAGCAGTACTTC.

The chain couples TRBV5-1 to TRBJ2-5; D unclear. Trimming removed 0 bases from V and 1 base from J, with 10 bases in between. The CDR3 sequence is 15 residues long. Germline assignment: CDR1 SGHRS and CDR2 YFSETQ. DNA for the CDR3: TGCGCCAGCAGCTTGGGGACGGACCGCCAAGAGACCCAGTACTTC. It translates to CASSLGTDRQETQYF.

This chain connects TRBV7-9 to TRBJ2-1; 11 bases line up with TRBD2. Germline CDR1 reads SEHNR; CDR2 reads FQNEAQ (reference sequence). With V trimmed by 5 bases and J by 6 bases, 9 bases remained unmatched. The CDR3 is made up of 16 amino acids. The CDR3 nucleotides read TGTGCCAGCAGCGCTCCGGGACTAGCGGAATTCAATGAGCAGTTCTTC. This gives the protein CASSAPGLAEFNEQFF.

The chain employs TRBV29-1 and TRBJ2-5; unclear D gene. This CDR3 is built from 12 residues. Trimming took off 4 bases at V and 5 bases at J, with 11 bases between the two ends. In germline, CDR1 is SQVTM, CDR2 ANQGSEA. The CDR3 DNA is TGCAGCGTTGTGGCCGCCCAGGAGACCCAGTACTTC. This gives the protein CSVVAAQETQYF. Full variable domain (remainder filled in from reference TRBV29-1 and TRBJ2-5): SAVISQKPSRDICQRGTSLTIQCQVDSQVTMMFWYRQQPGQSLTLIATANQGSEATYESGFVIDKFPISRPNLTFSTLTVSNMSPEDSSIYLCSVVAAQETQYFGPGTRLLVL.

The gene calls are TRBV7-9 and TRBJ2-3; D is undetermined. Trimming shortened V by 7 bases and J by 1 base, and 9 bases separated the two germline ends. Germline lookup yields CDR1 SEHNR and CDR2 FQNEAQ (reference sequence). CDR3 length: 13 amino acids. CDR3 sequence reads: CASKAVRTDTQYF. The CDR3 DNA follows: TGTGCCAGCAAGGCGGTGCGCACAGATACGCAGTATTTT.

The CDR3 DNA sequence: TGTGCCAGCAGCGTAGAAGGACCCTCCACCTCGCAGTATTTT. Translating it yields CASSVEGPSTSQYF. This chain connects TRBV9 to TRBJ2-3; the D is unclear. The V gene's germline CDR1 is SGDLS and CDR2 YYNGEE. The CDR3 has 14 residues. The V and J ends lost 0 bases and 10 bases respectively, with 15 bases between them.

This clonotype came up a few times. This rearrangement joins TRBV3-1 to TRBJ2-1; 11 bases align to TRBD2. Germline-derived CDR1 and CDR2 are LGHDT and YNNKEL (reference sequence). The CDR3 runs to 18 residues. Germline trimming cut 4 bases from V and 5 bases from J; bases unmatched to any gene: 13. The CDR3 nucleotides read TGTGCCAGCAGCCGAGGGACTAGCGGTTCCCAAATAGACAATGAGCAGTTCTTC. It yields the protein CASSRGTSGSQIDNEQFF.

Here the CDR3 DNA reads TGTGCCACCAGCAGAGTCGTCGGGACAGGGGGCGGCTACGAGCAGTACTTC. This codes for CATSRVVGTGGGYEQYF. This chain joins TRBV15 and TRBJ2-7; 12 bases agree with TRBD1. This CDR3 contains 17 residues. V lost 1 base to trimming and J lost 3 bases; unmatched junction nucleotides: 7. Germline CDR1 is LNHNV and CDR2 is YYDKDF (reference sequence).

This clonotype was seen a handful of times. Here the CDR3 DNA reads TGTGCCAGCAGCCCCCGACAGGAGACTGGCTACACCTTC. Translating gives CASSPRQETGYTF. The genes are TRBV7-2 and TRBJ1-2, with D perhaps matching TRBD1 (6 bases). Germline V gene lookup returns CDR1 SGHTA and CDR2 FQGNSA. Trimming pared 5 bases from V and 7 bases from J, leaving 14 bases between. The length of the CDR3 is 13 residues.